This TCR beta chain stems from a study of monozygotic twins with inflammatory bowel disease (dated by TCRdb to about 2019). Regarding the complete study: The full study comprised some 30 monozygotic twin pairs: nine German pairs (four IBD-concordant, five IBD-discordant) and 19 IBD-discordant Danish pairs. The search for disease-associated traits relied mainly on comparing IBD patients with their genetically identical healthy co-twins within discordant pairs. Each individual had, on average, about 151 000 unique TCRalpha sequences and 181 000 unique TCRbeta sequences available for analysis.

An approximately 2.5 ml peripheral blood sample was drawn into PAXgene tubes per donor and stored at -80°C. Without any T cell sorting, total RNA was extracted from whole blood using the PAXgene blood miRNA kit on an automated QIAcube. Peripheral blood from monozygotic twin pairs concordant or discordant for inflammatory bowel disease was subjected to deep TCRalpha and TCRbeta repertoire profiling with unique molecular barcoding. Smoking habits were recorded for all twin pairs, and each individual was classified as a current, former or never smoker. Broad study findings and their caveats: No single strong signal or clonotype linked to IBD turned up in the results, so the idea that one exists was not supported. Fewer clonotypes were shared with other individuals by IBD patients than by healthy twins, most markedly in patients showing signs of disease activity. Differing immunosuppressive treatments among patients may have added background noise and inter-individual variability to the repertoires. The analysis was unable to tell different T cell subtypes apart. TCRbeta repertoire diversity, by inverse Simpson index, was decreased in IBD patients compared with their healthy co-twins. Repertoire similarity did not differ between concordant and discordant twins, which could be due to limited statistical power.

A remark on this clonotype: This clone's antigen is unknown.

Inclusive of the bounding cysteine and phenylalanine, the CDR3 is 14 residues long. No DNA accompanies this entry. In the germline V gene (reference sequence), CDR1 corresponds to SEHNR and CDR2 to FQNEAQ. The library was generated by 5' RACE. Preparation of each TCR library used approximately 3.5 ug of total RNA. For each sample, cDNA synthesis was carried out in eight separate reactions using SMARTScribe reverse transcriptase. During cDNA synthesis, template switching introduced unique molecular identifiers that contained a 6-nucleotide sample barcode. Amplification of TCRalpha and TCRbeta cDNA involved two nested PCRs of 16 and 9 cycles, and each PCR was followed by bead purification. Before amplification, the cDNA was both treated with uracil DNA-glycosylase and purified with the QIAquick PCR purification kit. The second PCR added Illumina TruSeq-compatible adapters along with sample-specific barcodes. TapeStation and Qubit were used to check library quality and concentration, and 4.5 to 6.5 ng of each library was pooled. The pooled libraries were sequenced with 2 x 100 bp reads and custom sequencing primers on an Illumina HiSeq2500 single-index Rapid Run. The original pipeline was this. PCR and sequencing errors were corrected by UMI-based consensus assembly using MiGEC version 1.2.6. MiXCR version 2.1.1 was used to carry out V(D)J alignment, clonotype assembly and CDR3 extraction. Normalisation of gene usage, clonotype sharing and MAIT/NKT TCR abundance was achieved by analysing the top 1000, 10 000 and 20 000 clonotypes per sample. After downsampling to 27 000 UMIs, diversity was calculated as the inverse Simpson index using the vegan R package. Statistical testing used paired Mann-Whitney U tests on the discordant twin pairs and applied Benjamini-Hochberg correction for multiple testing. Based on TCRdb reprocessing of the reads, there is one entry per CDR3 protein sequence, and DNA is missing. TCRdb assigned the V and J calls; the authors' analysis was not used. The sample table includes roughly 330,000 distinct CDR3 sequences. The top ten constitute approximately 2% of the sample.

Recombination connected TRBV7-9 to TRBJ2-5. Material for sequencing was blood. The receptor was derived from a human donor with ulcerative colitis or Crohn's disease, or a healthy co-twin of an affected twin (not recorded which). CDR3 reads: CASSFIKTQETQYF.